This T cell receptor beta chain was documented in a study of blood T cell repertoires in COVID-19. Clones were read by immunoSEQ multiplex PCR, and TCRdb kept only the in-frame ones, dropping some. The data hold a few hundred thousand clones, with 75% to 90% observed a single time. The CDR3 runs 17 residues. The V and J ends lost 0 bases and 4 bases respectively, with 17 bases between them. CDR1 MNHEY and CDR2 SVGEGT come from the germline V gene. This clonotype originated in a woman in her forties who had recovered from COVID-19. This sequence joins TRBV6-2 or TRBV6-3 and TRBJ2-3; the D gene is possibly TRBD2 (6 bases). The sample was peripheral blood. For the CDR3, the DNA is TGTGCCAGCAGTTACTCGACCAGAGGACCTAGCGCAGATACGCAGTATTTT. Its translation: CASSYSTRGPSADTQYF.